This T cell receptor (beta chain) was found in a study of Ad26.COV2.S vaccination and SARS-CoV-2 variants (dated by TCRdb to the early 2020s). Regarding the complete study: Donors in the vaccine arm were drawn from COV1001, a multicentre, randomized, double-blind, placebo-controlled phase I-IIa trial testing Ad26.COV2.S in healthy adults. Ad26.COV2.S was given intramuscularly at 5x10^10 or 1x10^11 viral particles, as a single shot or as two shots 56 days apart. TCRbeta repertoire sequencing served as the tool for gauging how specific and how broad the SARS-CoV-2-reactive T cell receptors were following Ad26.COV2.S vaccination. The TCR-sequenced set comprised around 32 samples: around 20 Ad26.COV2.S vaccine recipients, 5 placebo recipients and 8 SARS-CoV-2 convalescent individuals. Participants in the trial were split at random into five groups of five each, receiving low-dose or high-dose Ad26.COV2.S once or twice, or else placebo on both occasions. Investigators did not know the trial group allocation while performing experiments and assessing outcomes. Overall study outcomes, separate from this receptor: Higher spike-specific TCR breadth was observed in Ad26.COV2.S recipients than in placebo recipients (P = 0.0014). The study lacked the statistical power to compare responses across vaccine doses or regimens. After vaccination, spike-specific CD8+ and CD4+ T cell responses were reported to show substantial breadth. Vaccine and placebo recipients had similar non-spike TCR breadth, a finding consistent with the vaccine containing only spike. The authors noted that the TCR breadth and depth analyses may have underestimated total T cell responses.

From V the trimming removes 2 bases and from J it removes 6 bases, while the gene matches leave 6 bases of the junction unaccounted for. According to the germline V gene, CDR1 reads MNHEY and CDR2 reads SVGEGT. The CDR3, from cysteine to phenylalanine, totals 15 residues. Only the CDR3 part of the read is kept: 45 bases, read in frame from the first base. The sample's treatment or condition label, decoded: over 15 received Ad26.COV2.S at low or high dose, single or two shots; roughly five received placebo; per-sample allocation not given. For vaccine and placebo recipients, repertoires were sequenced using samples collected on day 63 after the first injection. Between 29 July and 7 August 2020, Cohort 1b enrolled about 27 adults aged 18-55 years at one site in Boston, USA. Ad26.COV2.S consisted of a replication-incompetent adenovirus type 26 vector by which a prefusion-stabilized SARS-CoV-2 spike protein from the original Wuhan strain was expressed.

The immunoSEQ Assay was used to sequence TCRbeta CDR3 regions. After extraction, genomic DNA underwent amplification by bias-controlled multiplex PCR, followed by high-throughput sequencing. In the authors' own workflow: To quantify the absolute abundance of every unique TCRbeta CDR3 region, sequences were collapsed and filtered. T cell fraction was estimated by normalizing TCRbeta template counts to usable DNA, which was measured by amplifying reference genes present in all nucleated cells. Repertoire TCRs were annotated as SARS-CoV-2-specific when V gene, CDR3 amino acid sequence and J gene were exactly matched to a known reactive TCR set. MIRA supplied the reference SARS-CoV-2 TCR set, which was filtered for enrichment in COVID-19-positive ImmuneCODE repertoires so that public or cross-reactive TCRs were removed. Based on the MIRA antigens, annotated TCRs were further analysed at the level of specific ORF or position within ORF. Breadth was defined as the number of annotated unique rearrangements divided by the total number of unique productive rearrangements, and depth was defined as the summed frequency of the annotated unique rearrangements. Two-sided Wilcoxon rank-sum tests were applied when comparing TCR breadth between groups. In TCRdb, the immuneACCESS table is reduced to in-frame sequences with V and J assigned. These tables do not hold every clone; where another copy was compared, an unresolved V gene accounts for under half, and the others remain unexplained. V, J and clone size derive from that table, while D and trimming were established from the DNA sequence. This sample has about 680,000 clones in its table, and more than 70% of those were observed once. The ten largest account for about 1.5% of the sample.

With respect to this clone: Its binding antigen is unknown. No much larger clone is present one base from it, and per-base qualities are unavailable.

The clonotype was recovered from a person aged 18 to 59 who received the Ad26.COV2.S COVID-19 vaccine or a placebo. This receptor chain uses TRBV6-2 or TRBV6-3 and TRBJ2-7, with 11 junctional bases fitting TRBD2. The sample in question was peripheral blood, obtained in a trial of Ad26.COV2.S vaccine versus placebo. The CDR3 region: CASSYTSGGASEQYF. In nucleotides, the sequence is TGTGCCAGCAGTTACACTAGCGGGGGAGCCTCCGAGCAGTACTTC.